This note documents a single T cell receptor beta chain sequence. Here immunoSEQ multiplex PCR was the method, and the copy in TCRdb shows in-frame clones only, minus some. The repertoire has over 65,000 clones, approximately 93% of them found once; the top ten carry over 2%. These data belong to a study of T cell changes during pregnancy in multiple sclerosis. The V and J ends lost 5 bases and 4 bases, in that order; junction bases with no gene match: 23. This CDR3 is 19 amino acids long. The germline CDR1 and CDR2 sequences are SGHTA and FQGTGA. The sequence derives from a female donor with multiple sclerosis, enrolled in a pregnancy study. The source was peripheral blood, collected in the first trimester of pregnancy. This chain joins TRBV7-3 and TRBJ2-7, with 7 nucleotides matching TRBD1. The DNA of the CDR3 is TGTGCCAGCAGCACAAAGGACAGGCCTAAAGAAATAAAAGCATACGAGCAGTACTTC. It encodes CASSTKDRPKEIKAYEQYF.